This T cell receptor beta chain was observed in a study of somatic mutations in cytotoxic T cells in rheumatoid arthritis. Study overall: Right after diagnosis, and before any treatment had started, patient peripheral blood (about 33 ml EDTA) was drawn. Flow-sorting brought some V beta antibody-stained T-cell populations to nearly 100% purity, V beta1+ cells sequenced for TCRB among them.

Only in-frame clones appear in the TCRdb table, and some are missing; sequencing was by immunoSEQ multiplex PCR. The data show some 18,000 clones, 80% to 90% seen once. Study observations and caveats: The CD8+ clonality of rheumatoid arthritis patients increased with age, whereas that of healthy controls did not. Antigens targeted by the expanded CD8+ clones were unknown.

With regard to this clone: As yet, its antigen is unknown.

This CDR3 is 13 amino acids long. J was trimmed by 6 bases and V by 8 bases; bases with no gene match: 5. Per germline, CDR1 SNHLY and CDR2 FYNNEI. The chain employs TRBV2 and TRBJ2-1, with 9 bases matching TRBD2. The TCR originated in an adult with rheumatoid arthritis. The sample taken for sequencing was CD8+ T cells sorted from blood. The CDR3 bases are TGTGCCAGCTTGAGCGGGGGGTCCAATGAGCAGTTCTTC. Protein product: CASLSGGSNEQFF.